What follows describes a single TCR beta chain. Its antigen is unknown. The entry originates in a study of radiation and T cells in renal cell carcinoma. Study results and caveats: Top tumor clonotypes rose in blood 2 weeks post-radiation, then contracted. Pretreatment tumor biopsies were lacking, so baseline clonotypes are unknown.

Libraries were prepared by immunoSEQ multiplex PCR; TCRdb keeps only in-frame clonotypes and omits some of them. The data contain tens of thousands of clones, approximately 86% of them singletons. The time point is: blood 4 weeks post-SBRT, at nephrectomy. Sample treatment: 15 Gy SBRT to primary tumor, nephrectomy 4 weeks later. Nephrectomy followed 15 Gy stereotactic body radiation by 4 weeks. After SBRT, blood was collected at 2 and 4 weeks, plus baseline. The V and J ends lost 4 bases and 3 bases respectively, with 10 bases between them. Per germline, CDR1 LGHNA and CDR2 YSLEER. This CDR3 contains 13 residues.

This rearrangement joins TRBV4-3 to TRBJ2-7; TRBD1 is a possible D gene (7 bases). The source material was blood, sampled from a patient whose treatment included radiotherapy and nephrectomy. The TCR comes from a man between 45 and 60 years old with renal cell carcinoma. CDR3 nucleotides: TGCGCCAGCAGCCCGCAGGGGGGCTACGAGCAGTACTTC. Translating gives CASSPQGGYEQYF.